This TCR beta chain was captured in a study of response to subunit inactivated influenza vaccine. The table lists this clonotype with a few counts. V was trimmed by 4 bases and J by 4 bases, leaving 8 bases between them. Germline V CDR1 and CDR2: DFQATT, SNEGSKA (reference sequence). CDR3 length: 11 amino acids. TCRdb re-called the RT-PCR reads with MiXCR, one entry per CDR3 protein. In the table there are 600,000 to 700,000 distinct CDR3 sequences, less than 15% of which are singletons. The sequencing here drew on PBMCs from blood, taken less than 15 days before vaccination. The J gene is TRBJ2-7, the V gene TRBV20-1; either TRBD1 or TRBD2 may fit D (5 bases each). The origin of this receptor is a man aged 50-59 years who received an inactivated influenza vaccine. The CDR3: CSAMGRYEQYF. CDR3 bases: TGCAGTGCTATGGGACGATACGAGCAGTACTTC.